This is a list of T cell receptor beta chains from one sample in a study of shared clonotypes between healthy human individuals. Libraries were prepared by immunoSEQ multiplex PCR; TCRdb keeps only in-frame clonotypes and omits some of them. The data show approximately 2,300,000 clones, with 85% to 95% seen just once and about 0.36% held by the top ten. Input material: naive CD4+ T cells from PBMCs. These receptors were taken from a man between 18 and 29 years old in good health. Some clones in this sample may be carry-over from other donors' samples. CDR3s include the opening cysteine and the closing phenylalanine or tryptophan. The D gene is left open where the match is weak. Only some rows state a clone size, as once, few, many or a class for expanded clones.

J | V | size | D | DNA | CDR3
TRBJ2-7 | TRBV6-6 | NA | TRBD1 | TGTGCCAGCAGTTACTCCTGGACAGGGGCTCCGTACTTC | CASSYSWTGAPYF
TRBJ1-6 | TRBV4-2 | NA | TRBD1 | TGTGCCAGCAGCCGACAGGGGAATAATTCACCCCTCCACTTT | CASSRQGNNSPLHF
TRBJ2-1 | TRBV7-9 | NA | TRBD2 | TGTGCCAGCAGCTTAATGCTTAGCGGGAGAAGTGTGTTCTTC | CASSLMLSGRSVFF
TRBJ2-5 | TRBV29-1 | NA | NA | TGCAGCGTTGACGGGAAGGGAGGTCTCCTCTTCCCCCAGTACTTC | CSVDGKGGLLFPQYF
TRBJ2-1 | TRBV7-2 | NA | TRBD2 | TGTGCCAGCAGCGCGGGGAGGGTAGCGGAGCTTAATGAGCAGTTCTTC | CASSAGRVAELNEQFF
TRBJ2-3 | TRBV6-5 | NA | TRBD2 | TGTGCCAGCAGTTACGGGACTAGGACCGATACGCAGTATTTT | CASSYGTRTDTQYF
TRBJ1-1 | TRBV28 | NA | NA | TGTGCCAGCAGCCCTCCGGAGGGGAACACTGAAGCTTTCTTT | CASSPPEGNTEAFF
TRBJ1-5 | TRBV5-1 | few | NA | TGCGCCAGCAGCTTGACAGGGTCGAGCAATCAGCCCCAGCATTTT | CASSLTGSSNQPQHF
TRBJ2-1 | TRBV5-4 | NA | NA | TGTGCCAGCAGTCCTGGTAGCCCCTACAATGAGCAGTTCTTC | CASSPGSPYNEQFF
TRBJ2-4 | TRBV6-1 | once | NA | TGTGCCAGCAGAGACATCCGGGGGAGAAACATTCAGTACTTC | CASRDIRGRNIQYF
TRBJ2-5 | TRBV5-1 | NA | TRBD1 | TGCGCCAGCAGCCTCCCACAGGGGGCTCAGGAGACCCAGTACTTC | CASSLPQGAQETQYF
TRBJ1-1 | TRBV18 | NA | NA | TGTGCCAGCTCACAAGAAGACCCGGGACGTCCGAAGTCAGAAGCTTTCTTT | CASSQEDPGRPKSEAFF
TRBJ2-3 | TRBV5-1 | NA | TRBD2 | TGCGCCAGCAGCCACTTGGCTAGCGGGAGTACAGATACGCAGTATTTT | CASSHLASGSTDTQYF
TRBJ2-6 | TRBV15 | once | NA | TGTGCCACCAGCACGGGATCTGGGGCCAACGTCCTGACTTTC | CATSTGSGANVLTF
TRBJ1-1 | TRBV29-1 | NA | NA | TGCAGCGTCGCCGCCGCCAGCTACACTGAAGCTTTCTTT | CSVAAASYTEAFF
TRBJ2-4 | TRBV6-1 | NA | NA | TGTGCCAGCATCCCGTTTCCACCATTAAACATTCAGTACTTC | CASIPFPPLNIQYF
TRBJ2-2 | TRBV28 | NA | TRBD2 | TGTGCCAGCAGTTTTGGGGGAGGGCCAAAGGGGGAGCTGTTTTTT | CASSFGGGPKGELFF
TRBJ1-2 | TRBV6-6 | NA | NA | TGTGCCAGCCGAATAGGATCTAACTATGGCTACACCTTC | CASRIGSNYGYTF
TRBJ1-2 | TRBV18 | once | NA | TGTGCCAGCTCACAGGCGGGAAGCGGGGGAGGAGGCTACACCTTC | CASSQAGSGGGGYTF
TRBJ2-7 | TRBV28 | NA | NA | TGTGCCAGCAGTTTGGGGGGAGTTCGTCGAGTCGAGCAGTACTTC | CASSLGGVRRVEQYF
TRBJ2-7 | TRBV9 | NA | TRBD1 | TGTGCCAGCAGCGCAGGGACAGGGAATTACGAGCAGTACTTC | CASSAGTGNYEQYF
TRBJ2-2 | TRBV5-1 | once | NA | TGCGCCAGCAGCTTACAGGGATCCGGGGAGCTGTTTTTT | CASSLQGSGELFF
TRBJ2-7 | TRBV28 | NA | NA | TGTGCCAGCAGTTTCCTACGGATCCCTGGCGAGCAGTACTTC | CASSFLRIPGEQYF
TRBJ2-2 | TRBV7-2 | NA | NA | TGTGCCAGCAGCTTAGAAGTGGACAGACCCACCGGGGAGCTGTTTTTT | CASSLEVDRPTGELFF
TRBJ1-2 | TRBV28 | NA | TRBD1 | TGTGCCAGCAGGACAGGGGGTGGCTATGGCTACACCTTC | CASRTGGGYGYTF
TRBJ1-1 | TRBV6-5 | NA | NA | TGTGCCAGCAGCCCCCCGGGACGGATGAACACTGAAGCTTTCTTT | CASSPPGRMNTEAFF
TRBJ1-3 | TRBV7-9 | NA | NA | TGTGCCAGCAGGTCGCTCTCTGGAAACACCATATATTTT | CASRSLSGNTIYF
TRBJ1-2 | TRBV5-1 | NA | NA | TGCGCCAGCAGCGGCACGACCTATGGCTACACCTTC | CASSGTTYGYTF
TRBJ2-7 | TRBV6-1 | once | NA | TGTGCCAGCAACCTACAGGGGACTCCCTACGAGCAGTACTTC | CASNLQGTPYEQYF
TRBJ1-4 | TRBV28 | NA | NA | TGTGCCAGCAGCTTAGGGGGTCGGCGCGAAAAACTGTTTTTT | CASSLGGRREKLFF